A selection of T cell receptor beta chains follows, all from one sample in a study of T cell changes during pregnancy in multiple sclerosis. Only in-frame clones appear in the TCRdb table, and some are missing; sequencing was by immunoSEQ multiplex PCR. Among 40,000 to 45,000 clones listed, just under 95% were seen once. Sequences were derived from CD4+ T cells from peripheral blood mononuclear cells, sampled in the third trimester of pregnancy. The source of these receptors is a female donor with multiple sclerosis, enrolled in a pregnancy study. Both conserved end residues are part of each CDR3. The order of the fields is clone size, J gene, V gene, D gene, CDR3 DNA, CDR3 protein. A D gene is named only where the DNA matches it firmly. Not every row has a clone size; where given, it reads once, few, many or a size class.

>NA|TRBJ2-5|TRBV7-3|NA
TGTGCCAGCAGCCCTCAGGGGGGCAGTACCTCCGAGACCCAGTACTTC
CASSPQGGSTSETQYF
>NA|TRBJ2-5|TRBV9|TRBD1
TGTGCCAGCAGCACGGGACAGGAGCCGGGGGAGACCCAGTACTTC
CASSTGQEPGETQYF
>NA|TRBJ1-2|TRBV28|TRBD1
TGTGCCAGCTTACCGGGACAGTCCCTAGTCGGCTACACCTTC
CASLPGQSLVGYTF
>NA|TRBJ1-3|TRBV6-5|NA
TGTGCCAGTTCCGGGTTCTCTGGAAACACCATATATTTT
CASSGFSGNTIYF
>NA|TRBJ1-2|TRBV2|TRBD1
TGTGCCAGCAGTGTAGGTTTTTTTGGGACAGGGAATGGCTACACCTTC
CASSVGFFGTGNGYTF
>once|TRBJ2-3|TRBV19|TRBD2
TGTGCCAGTAGTAGGGGACTAGCCACAGATACGCAGTATTTT
CASSRGLATDTQYF
>NA|TRBJ1-1|TRBV30|TRBD1
TGTGCCTGGATCCGGGACAGTGAAGCTTTCTTT
CAWIRDSEAFF
>few|TRBJ1-3|TRBV20-1|NA
TGCAGTGCTGAGAGGGGAAACACCATATATTTT
CSAERGNTIYF
>NA|TRBJ2-3|TRBV7-2|TRBD2
TGTGCCAGCAGCTTAGAGGTTAGCGGGCGCACAGATACGCAGTATTTT
CASSLEVSGRTDTQYF
>NA|TRBJ1-2|TRBV6-1|TRBD1
TGTGCCAGCAGAGAGACAGGGCGGCATGGCTACACCTTC
CASRETGRHGYTF
>NA|TRBJ1-1|TRBV19|TRBD1
TGTGCCAGTAGTATACCCCGACAGGGAGTGAACACTGAAGCTTTCTTT
CASSIPRQGVNTEAFF
>NA|TRBJ2-7|TRBV28|NA
TGTGCCAGCAGAACTTTAGGGGGGGCGGGTTTTTCCTACGAGCAGTACTTC
CASRTLGGAGFSYEQYF
>NA|TRBJ2-5|TRBV10-3|TRBD1
TGTGCCATCGGGGCAGGGGGGACCCAGTACTTC
CAIGAGGTQYF
>NA|TRBJ1-5|TRBV6-5|NA
TGTGCCAGCAGTTATAGCCAGGGTGGAAATCAGCCCCAGCATTTT
CASSYSQGGNQPQHF
>NA|TRBJ2-7|TRBV18|NA
TGTGCCAGCTCACTTAACAGGTATGACGAGCAGTACTTC
CASSLNRYDEQYF
>NA|TRBJ2-7|TRBV6-5|NA
TGTGCCAGCAGGAGCGGAAATACCTACGAGCAGTACTTC
CASRSGNTYEQYF
>NA|TRBJ1-1|TRBV5-6|NA
TGTGCCAGCAGCTTGGTTCAGGGACATGAAGCTTTCTTT
CASSLVQGHEAFF
>NA|TRBJ2-7|TRBV18|NA
TGTGCCAGCTCTCCGACCCTGCAGGGAGGGGGCTACGAGCAGTACTTC
CASSPTLQGGGYEQYF
>NA|TRBJ2-5|TRBV29-1|TRBD2
TGCAGCGTTGTTTCTGGCGGGAGGGTACCCAGAGAGACCCAGTACTTC
CSVVSGGRVPRETQYF
>NA|TRBJ2-7|TRBV6-6|NA
TGTGCCAGCAGTTACCGGCAGGGAGAGCAGTACTTC
CASSYRQGEQYF
>NA|TRBJ1-5|TRBV6-5|TRBD1
TGTGCCAGCAGCCGGGACAGTAATCAGCCCCAGCATTTT
CASSRDSNQPQHF
>NA|TRBJ2-6|TRBV2|TRBD2
TGTGCCAGCAGTGGGCTAGCGGGAGGGGTTGGGGCCAACGTCCTGACTTTC
CASSGLAGGVGANVLTF
>NA|TRBJ2-3|TRBV10-3|TRBD2
TGTGCCATCAGTCCAAAGGGACTAGACTCAGATACGCAGTATTTT
CAISPKGLDSDTQYF
>NA|TRBJ1-1|TRBV19|TRBD1
TGTGCCAGTAGTCCCTGGACAGGACAGGCCTCTGAAGCTTTCTTT
CASSPWTGQASEAFF
>NA|TRBJ2-7|TRBV2|NA
TGTGCCAGCAGGGGGGCCGGACCCGAGCAGTACTTC
CASRGAGPEQYF
>NA|TRBJ1-2|TRBV5-6|TRBD1
TGTGCCAGCACCCACCCGGGGCAGGGGGTGTATGGCTACACCTTC
CASTHPGQGVYGYTF
>NA|TRBJ2-6|TRBV28|NA
TGTGCCAGCAGAGCAAAAAGCTCTGGGGCCAACGTCCTGACTTTC
CASRAKSSGANVLTF
>NA|TRBJ1-1|TRBV5-1|NA
TGCGCCAGCAGCCCGGCGGTGGCGAACACTGAAGCTTTCTTT
CASSPAVANTEAFF
>NA|TRBJ2-1|TRBV5-5|NA
TGTGCCAGCAGCTTGGGGGGCAGCTCCTACAATGAGCAGTTCTTC
CASSLGGSSYNEQFF
>NA|TRBJ2-2|TRBV18|TRBD2
TGTGCCAGCTCACCTCTAGCGGGGGACACCGGGGAGCTGTTTTTT
CASSPLAGDTGELFF
>NA|TRBJ1-1|TRBV19|NA
TGTGCCAGTAGTATAGAGAGGGACTGGGCGGACACTGAAGCTTTCTTT
CASSIERDWADTEAFF
>NA|TRBJ1-1|TRBV28|NA
TGTGCCAGCATTGGGGCCGGGACTTACACTGAAGCTTTCTTT
CASIGAGTYTEAFF
>NA|TRBJ1-1|TRBV30|NA
TGTGCCTGGAGTGACAGCACTGAAGCTTTCTTT
CAWSDSTEAFF
>NA|TRBJ2-2|TRBV7-3|TRBD2
TGTGCCAGCAGCCACCGCCGGGAGGGGAACACCGGGGAGCTGTTTTTT
CASSHRREGNTGELFF
>NA|TRBJ2-7|TRBV28|TRBD2
TGTGCCAGCAGTGGGCTAGCGGGAGGGACCTACGAGCAGTACTTC
CASSGLAGGTYEQYF
>NA|TRBJ2-3|TRBV19|NA
TGCGCCAGCCGCCAAGGAGGCTTCACAGATACGCAGTATTTT
CASRQGGFTDTQYF
>NA|TRBJ1-2|TRBV7-2|TRBD1
TGTGCCAGCAGCAGGGACAGGGACTACGGCTACACCTTC
CASSRDRDYGYTF
>NA|TRBJ2-5|TRBV29-1|TRBD2
TGCAGCGTTGAAGATTCTCCCCTAGCGGGAGCCCAAGAGACCCAGTACTTC
CSVEDSPLAGAQETQYF
>NA|TRBJ2-1|TRBV19|TRBD2
TGTGCCAGTAGTCGAAGGGGCGGGAGCTCCTACAATGAGCAGTTCTTC
CASSRRGGSSYNEQFF
>NA|TRBJ1-2|TRBV6-1|TRBD1
TGTGCCAGCAGCCAAACAGGGGGCGCATTGGGTGGCTACACCTTC
CASSQTGGALGGYTF